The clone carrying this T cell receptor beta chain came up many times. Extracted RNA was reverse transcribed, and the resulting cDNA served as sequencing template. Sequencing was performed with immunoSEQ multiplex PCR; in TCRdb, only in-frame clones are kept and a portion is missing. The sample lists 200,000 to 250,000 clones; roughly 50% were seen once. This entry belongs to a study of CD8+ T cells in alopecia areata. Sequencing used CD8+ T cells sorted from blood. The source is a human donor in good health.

The chain's CDR3 is CASSGNRGQTLNTEAFF. CDR3 bases: TGTGCCAGCAGTGGAAATAGGGGGCAGACGCTGAACACTGAAGCTTTCTTT. The V gene is TRBV2, the J gene TRBJ1-1, with TRBD1 identical over 7 bases. The V gene end was trimmed by 4 bases and the J gene end by 0 bases; junction bases not matched to a gene: 11. The CDR3 length is 17 residues. The germline V gene encodes CDR1 SNHLY and CDR2 FYNNEI.